This T cell receptor beta chain appears in the sequencing data of a study of T cells after posttransplantation cyclophosphamide. This clone was seen ten or more times. Its target is unknown. Study outcomes and limitations: TRB clonality was highly associated with recipient CMV seropositivity and reactivation.

The method was immunoSEQ multiplex PCR; TCRdb's version includes in-frame clones alone and lacks a portion of them. Recorded here are around 44,000 clones, none singletons. With V trimmed by 1 base and J by 5 bases, 0 bases remained unmatched. Germline loops: CDR1 LGHNA, CDR2 YSLEER. This CDR3 has 15 amino acids. Material for sequencing was PBMCs. The sequence was obtained from a man aged 35 to 55 in good health, CMV-negative, and a related stem cell transplant donor. This chain links TRBV4-3 with TRBJ2-1; 12 nucleotides line up with TRBD2. The CDR3 spells CASSQGLAGDNEQFF. The CDR3 DNA follows: TGCGCCAGCAGCCAAGGACTAGCGGGGGACAATGAGCAGTTCTTC.